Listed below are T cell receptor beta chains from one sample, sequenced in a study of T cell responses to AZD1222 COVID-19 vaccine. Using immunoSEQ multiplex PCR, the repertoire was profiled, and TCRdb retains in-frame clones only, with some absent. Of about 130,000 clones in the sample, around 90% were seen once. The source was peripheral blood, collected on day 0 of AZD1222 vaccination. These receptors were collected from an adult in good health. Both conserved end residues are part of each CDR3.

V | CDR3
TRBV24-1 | CATSDASREPYEQYF
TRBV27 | CASSRQLTYEQYF
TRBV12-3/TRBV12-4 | CASTGGADTQYF
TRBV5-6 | CASSTGGSSYNSPLHF
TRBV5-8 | CASSLAGTEEKLFF
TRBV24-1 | CATSDSPGQGETGELFF
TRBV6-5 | CASSYQGTGNEKLFF
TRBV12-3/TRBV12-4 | CASEQGLGTEAFF
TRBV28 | CASSFLKQGRNQPQHF
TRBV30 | CAWSVTTGGHEQYF
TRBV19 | CASQSPGLAGGPTDTQYF
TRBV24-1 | CATSEGTGVEAFF
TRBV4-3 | CASSQVRDSPLHF
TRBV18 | CASSLARDREPYEQYF
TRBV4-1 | CASSQGLRGNIQYF
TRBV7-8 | CASSSFGTVKWEQYF
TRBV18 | CASSRDGLGVSIQYF
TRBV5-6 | CASTRWPPGEQYF
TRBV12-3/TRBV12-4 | CASIPGGNTEAFF
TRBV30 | CASKSWGSYEQYF
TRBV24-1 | CATSGESYEQYF
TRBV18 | CASSPSGAALNNSPLHF
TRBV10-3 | CAIGEQGEKLFF
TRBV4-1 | CASSQAFVTPQHF
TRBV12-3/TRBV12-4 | CASSSGGSAQHF
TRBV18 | CASSPPSLNTEAFF
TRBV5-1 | CASKRGLAGRNEQFF
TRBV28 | CASSTARSGYTF
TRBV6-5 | CASTTGQLSNQPQHF
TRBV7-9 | CASSLVGGNEKLFF
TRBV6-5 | CASSFMESNQPQHF
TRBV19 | CASSIPAGVPEAFF
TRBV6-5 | CASSSRGRGGSYEQYF
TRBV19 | CASSKTGGFNQPQHF
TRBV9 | CASSVPAGGYNEQFF
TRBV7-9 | CASSLERRGNEQYF
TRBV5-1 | CASSLGDLPGGTEAFF